This T cell receptor beta chain was profiled in a study of T cells expressing NK-cell markers. The wider study: Obtained from sorted CD3+CD56+NKG2C+, CD3+CD56+NKG2C- and CD3+CD56-NKG2C+ T cells were the TCR beta repertoires.

Reprocessing the 5' RACE reads, TCRdb reports a single entry for every CDR3 protein and omits DNA. Its table records some 500,000 distinct CDR3 sequences. The CDR3 is 14 amino acids. CDR1 and CDR2 (germline): LGHDT, YNNKEL (reference sequence). This sequence was found in a woman in her 50s in good health. The material sequenced was blood T cells: a sorted CD56 or NKG2C T cell subset, CD4+ or CD8+ T cells, or bulk PBMC T cells (not recorded which). V is TRBV3-1 and J is TRBJ2-7; TCRdb picks TRBD1, but there is no DNA to check that call. CDR3 region: CASSQDWGDGEQYF.